The 13 T cell receptor beta chains reported below all come from one sample, sequenced in a study of blood T cell repertoires in COVID-19. Profiling relied on immunoSEQ multiplex PCR, and the TCRdb table lists in-frame clones only, not all of them. The sample gives fewer than 250,000 clones, 80% to 85% of which show up once; 3.2% is in the top ten. Sequenced material: PBMCs or T cells enriched from blood (not recorded which). These receptor sequences come from a woman aged 25 to 39 who had been exposed to COVID-19.

This clone was counted once. The chain employs TRBV5-1 and TRBJ1-1, with 7 bases lining up with TRBD1. Looked up from germline, CDR1 is SGHRS and CDR2 is YFSETQ. The CDR3 spans 13 residues. V gave up 4 bases and J gave up 7 bases; unmatched junction bases: 7. CDR3 DNA: TGCGCCAGCAGCCCGCAGGGGGTAGGTGAAGCTTTCTTT. Protein sequence: CASSPQGVGEAFF.

The chain uses TRBV6-5 and TRBJ1-2, with D tentatively TRBD1 (6 bases). Germline V lookup: CDR1 MNHEY, CDR2 SVGAGI. The CDR3 is made up of 14 amino acids. Trimming shortened V by 7 bases and J by 6 bases, and 18 bases separated the two germline ends. This CDR3 reads CASTTYKDRDGYTF. CDR3 nucleotides: TGTGCCAGCACCACGTATAAGGACAGAGATGGCTACACCTTC.

CDR3 in DNA: TGTGCCAGCAGCGGGACAGGGGATCGCAAAAACATTCAGTACTTC. Protein product: CASSGTGDRKNIQYF. The rearrangement uses TRBV14 and TRBJ2-4; 10 bases align to TRBD1. The CDR3 runs 15 residues. The germline CDR1 and CDR2 sequences are SGHDN and FVKESK. The trim removed 5 bases at V and 3 bases at J, leaving 4 bases unmatched.

The chain couples TRBV7-2 to TRBJ2-2, with 9 positions matching TRBD1. Germline V gene sequence: CDR1 SGHTA, CDR2 FQGNSA. Trimming took 6 bases from V and 6 from J; bases not matched to a gene: 5. This CDR3 contains 14 residues. CDR3 nucleotides: TGTGCCAGCAGTGAGAGGACAGGGGCCGGGGAGCTGTTTTTT. Protein sequence: CASSERTGAGELFF.

This chain connects TRBV27 to TRBJ2-4; TRBD1 agrees at 10 bases. CDR3 length: 15 amino acids. The ends lost 3 bases at V and 8 bases at J; junction bases unmatched: 7. Germline V gene data show CDR1 as MNHEY and CDR2 as SMNVEV (reference sequence). The CDR3 loop reads CASSLQTGGADIQYF. The CDR3 DNA is TGTGCCAGCAGTTTGCAGACAGGGGGCGCGGACATTCAGTACTTC.

The chain uses TRBV4-1 and TRBJ1-2; TRBD1 aligns across 11 bases. The CDR3 spans 14 residues. The trim removed 3 bases at V and 5 bases at J, leaving 2 bases unmatched. Per germline, CDR1 MGHRA and CDR2 YSYEKL. The CDR3 coding sequence is TGCGCCAGCAGCCAGGGACAGGGGGTGTATGGCTACACCTTC. It codes for CASSQGQGVYGYTF.

This clone was recorded only once. The chain uses TRBV25-1 and TRBJ1-4, with D perhaps TRBD1 (5 bases). The CDR3 runs 13 residues. Germline V gene data show CDR1 as MGHDK and CDR2 as SYGVNS. V gave up 10 bases and J gave up 5 bases, with 14 bases separating them. The CDR3 coding sequence is TGTGCCACCATGCAGGGCGAAAATGAAAAACTGTTTTTT. It is translated as CATMQGENEKLFF.

The chain joins TRBV7-2 to TRBJ1-5, with D possibly matching TRBD1 (6 bases). This CDR3 comprises 14 residues. Germline CDR1 is SGHTA and CDR2 is FQGNSA. The V end lost 3 bases, the J end lost 2 bases, and 8 bases lay between the germline ends. This CDR3 is CASSFNRGNQPQHF. As DNA, the CDR3 is TGTGCCAGCAGCTTCAACAGGGGCAATCAGCCCCAGCATTTT.

The chain links TRBV5-8 to TRBJ1-1; tentatively, D is TRBD1 (6 bases). The CDR3 loop spans 16 amino acids. CDR1 SGHTS and CDR2 YDEGEE come from the germline V gene. The CDR3, as DNA: TGTGCGAACTCAATCAGGGGAATCGTGACGTACACTGAAGCTTTCTTT. Translating gives CANSIRGIVTYTEAFF.

The chain has TRBV24-1 and TRBJ1-1, with a weak D call TRBD1 (5 bases). The CDR3 runs to 15 residues. Germline loops: CDR1 KGHDR, CDR2 SFDVKD. Trimming removed 1 base from V and 4 bases from J, with 12 bases in between. DNA of the CDR3: TGTGCCACCAGTGATTTTCGGGGGTGCCCCACTGAAGCTTTCTTT. Residues: CATSDFRGCPTEAFF.

The CDR3 loop reads CSVKGQYSSYEQYF. DNA for the CDR3: TGCAGCGTTAAAGGACAGTATAGCTCCTACGAGCAGTACTTC. The V and J genes are TRBV29-1 and TRBJ2-7; D might be TRBD1 (6 bases). Looked up from germline, CDR1 is SQVTM and CDR2 is ANQGSEA. The CDR3 sequence is 14 residues long. Trimming removed 5 bases at V and 0 bases at J, with 14 bases between.

In its sample, this clone was seen once. The genes are TRBV2 and TRBJ2-7, with D tentatively TRBD1 (6 bases). V lost 10 bases to trimming and J lost 0 bases, with 22 bases between them. This CDR3 spans 16 amino acids. From germline, CDR1 is SNHLY and CDR2 FYNNEI. Here the CDR3 DNA reads TGTGCCACCACAGAGGGGGTACTGATAGACTCCTACGAGCAGTACTTC. It translates to CATTEGVLIDSYEQYF.

This chain connects TRBV20-1 to TRBJ2-2; 10 bases align to TRBD2. This CDR3 region has 11 residues. From germline, CDR1 is DFQATT and CDR2 SNEGSKA (reference sequence). V lost 0 bases, J lost 15 bases, and 1 base stayed unmatched. The CDR3 spells CSAREGLALFF. In DNA, the CDR3 is TGCAGTGCTAGAGAGGGACTAGCGTTGTTTTTT.